This T cell receptor (beta chain) was identified in a study of T cell responses to AZD1222 COVID-19 vaccine. After removal of 4 bases from V and 2 bases from J, the junction contained 6 bases not matched to a gene. Germline values: CDR1 LGHDT, CDR2 YNNKEL (reference sequence). The CDR3 has 15 amino acids. The table came from immunoSEQ multiplex PCR; TCRdb's copy has only in-frame clones and leaves some out. The sample holds about 130,000 clones; about 89% are singletons and the top ten take about 10%. This chain uses TRBV3-1 (or the pseudogene TRBV3-2) with TRBJ2-5; 8 bases map to TRBD2. The sequencing used peripheral blood, collected on day 0 of AZD1222 vaccination. This receptor was obtained from an adult in good health. The DNA of the CDR3 is TGTGCCAGCAGCCGAGTCGGACTAGCTCAAGAGACCCAGTACTTC. Translated: CASSRVGLAQETQYF.